What follows is one T cell receptor (beta chain) and its context. Per the germline V gene, CDR1 is LNHDA and CDR2 is SQIVND (reference sequence). The ends lost 7 bases at V and 9 bases at J; junction bases unmatched: 8. The CDR3 runs to 14 residues. The record originates from a study of cytomegalovirus exposure and HLA in healthy donors. The PCR contained 60 Vbeta and 13 Jbeta primers. Clones were sequenced by immunoSEQ multiplex PCR, and TCRdb holds only the in-frame ones, with some missing. The sample contains nearly 65,000 clones, roughly 67% of which appear only once. The source of this sequence is a man aged 50-60 years in good health and CMV-seronegative. Source material: PBMCs. The chain couples TRBV19 to TRBJ1-6; TRBD1 matches at 8 bases. The CDR3 reads CASNPTGGFSPLHF. In nucleotides, the CDR3 is TGTGCCAGTAACCCCACAGGGGGTTTTTCACCCCTCCACTTT.